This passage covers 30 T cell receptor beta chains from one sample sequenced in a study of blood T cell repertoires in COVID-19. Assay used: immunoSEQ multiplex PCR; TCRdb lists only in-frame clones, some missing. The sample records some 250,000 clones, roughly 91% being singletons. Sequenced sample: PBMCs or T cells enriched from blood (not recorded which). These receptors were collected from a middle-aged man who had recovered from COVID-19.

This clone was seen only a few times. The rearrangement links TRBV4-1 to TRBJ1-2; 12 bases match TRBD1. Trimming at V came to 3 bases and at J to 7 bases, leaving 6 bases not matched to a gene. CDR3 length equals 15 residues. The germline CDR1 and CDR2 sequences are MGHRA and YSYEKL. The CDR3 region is CASSQPGQGAIGYTF. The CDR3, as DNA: TGCGCCAGCAGCCAGCCGGGACAGGGGGCTATTGGCTACACCTTC.

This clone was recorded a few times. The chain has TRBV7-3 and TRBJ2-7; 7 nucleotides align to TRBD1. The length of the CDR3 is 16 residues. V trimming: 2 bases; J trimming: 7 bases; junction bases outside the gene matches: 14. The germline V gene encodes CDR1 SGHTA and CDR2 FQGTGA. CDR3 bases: TGTGCCAGCAGCTTACTCTCCGGGACAGCGGCAGGGGAGCAGTACTTC. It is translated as CASSLLSGTAAGEQYF.

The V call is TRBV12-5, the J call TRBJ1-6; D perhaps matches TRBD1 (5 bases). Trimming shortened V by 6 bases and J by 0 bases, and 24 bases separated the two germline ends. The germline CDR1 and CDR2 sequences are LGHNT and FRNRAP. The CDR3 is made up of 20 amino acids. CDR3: CASGVQGLGQLVSYNSPLHF. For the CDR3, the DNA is TGTGCTAGTGGCGTTCAGGGCTTGGGTCAGCTAGTCTCCTATAATTCACCCCTCCACTTT. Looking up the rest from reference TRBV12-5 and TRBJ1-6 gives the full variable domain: DARVTQTPRHKVTEMGQEVTMRCQPILGHNTVFWYRQTMMQGLELLAYFRNRAPLDDSGMPKDRFSAEMPDATLATLKIQPSEPRDSAVYFCASGVQGLGQLVSYNSPLHFGNGTRLTVT.

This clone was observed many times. The CDR3 region is CASSQEGRGLETQYF. CDR3 nucleotides: TGCGCCAGCAGCCAAGAGGGCAGGGGGCTAGAGACCCAGTACTTC. The chain recombines TRBV4-1 with TRBJ2-5, with 8 positions matching TRBD1. From germline, CDR1 is MGHRA and CDR2 YSYEKL. V shed 0 bases and J 4 bases; nucleotides not matched to a gene: 4. The CDR3 consists of 15 residues.

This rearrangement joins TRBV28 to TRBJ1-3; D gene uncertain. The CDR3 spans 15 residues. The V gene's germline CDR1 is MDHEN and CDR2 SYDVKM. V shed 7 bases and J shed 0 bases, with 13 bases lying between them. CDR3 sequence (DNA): TGTGCCAGCACACGCGGTTCCTCCTCTGGAAACACCATATATTTT. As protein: CASTRGSSSGNTIYF. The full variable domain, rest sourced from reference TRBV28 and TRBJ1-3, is DVKVTQSSRYLVKRTGEKVFLECVQDMDHENMFWYRQDPGLGLRLIYFSYDVKMKEKGDIPEGYSVSREKKERFSLILESASTNQTSMYLCASTRGSSSGNTIYFGEGSWLTVV.

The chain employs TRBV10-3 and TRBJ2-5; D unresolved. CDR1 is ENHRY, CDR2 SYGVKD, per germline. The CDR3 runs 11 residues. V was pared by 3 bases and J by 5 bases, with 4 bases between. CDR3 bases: TGTGCCATCAGTGACGGGGAGACCCAGTACTTC. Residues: CAISDGETQYF.

Written as DNA, the CDR3 is TGTGCCAGCAGTGACATGGCGGGGGTCACCACAGATACGCAGTATTTT. Protein: CASSDMAGVTTDTQYF. The chain employs TRBV6-4 and TRBJ2-3, with 7 bases aligning to TRBD2. The CDR3 is 16 residues long. Germline-derived CDR1 and CDR2 are MRHNA and SNTAGT. Trimming cost V 2 bases and J 2 bases; bases outside gene matches: 7.

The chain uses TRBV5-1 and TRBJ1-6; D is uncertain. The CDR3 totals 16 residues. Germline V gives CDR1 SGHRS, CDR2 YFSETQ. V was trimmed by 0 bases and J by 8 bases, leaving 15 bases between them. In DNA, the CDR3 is TGCGCCAGCAGCTTGGGGGATCAAGGAGGGCATTCACCCCTCCACTTT. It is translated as CASSLGDQGGHSPLHF.

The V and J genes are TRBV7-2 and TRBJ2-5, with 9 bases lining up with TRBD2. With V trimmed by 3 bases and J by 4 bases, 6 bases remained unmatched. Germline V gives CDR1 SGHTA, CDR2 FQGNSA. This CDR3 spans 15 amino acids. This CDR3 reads CASSLGGGAGETQYF. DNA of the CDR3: TGTGCCAGCAGCTTGGGCGGGGGGGCTGGAGAGACCCAGTACTTC. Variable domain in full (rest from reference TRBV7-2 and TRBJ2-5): GAGVSQSPSNKVTEKGKDVELRCDPISGHTALYWYRQSLGQGLEFLIYFQGNSAPDKSGLPSDRFSAERTGGSVSTLTIQRTQQEDSAVYLCASSLGGGAGETQYFGPGTRLLVL.

The CDR3 DNA follows: TGTGCCTGGAAACGAGCGGGGGACACTGAAGCTTTCTTT. Encoded protein: CAWKRAGDTEAFF. The genes are TRBV30 and TRBJ1-1, with a possible D match to TRBD1 (5 bases). V was shortened by 4 bases and J by 3 bases, with 12 bases between the two germline ends. Germline assignment: CDR1 GTSNPN and CDR2 SVGIG (reference sequence). This CDR3 spans 13 amino acids.

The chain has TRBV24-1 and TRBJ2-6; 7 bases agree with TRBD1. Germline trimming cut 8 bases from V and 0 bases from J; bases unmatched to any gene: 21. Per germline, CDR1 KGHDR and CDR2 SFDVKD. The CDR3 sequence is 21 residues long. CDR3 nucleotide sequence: TGTGCCACCATCTATCTAAAACGGGACAGACCAATAAGCTCTGGGGCCAACGTCCTGACTTTC. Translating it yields CATIYLKRDRPISSGANVLTF.

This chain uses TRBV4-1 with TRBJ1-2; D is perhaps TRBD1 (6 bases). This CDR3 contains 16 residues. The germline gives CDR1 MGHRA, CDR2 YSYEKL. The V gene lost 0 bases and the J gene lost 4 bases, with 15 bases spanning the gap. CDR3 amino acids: CASSQDFRGGIYGYTF. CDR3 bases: TGCGCCAGCAGCCAAGATTTTAGGGGGGGCATCTATGGCTACACCTTC.

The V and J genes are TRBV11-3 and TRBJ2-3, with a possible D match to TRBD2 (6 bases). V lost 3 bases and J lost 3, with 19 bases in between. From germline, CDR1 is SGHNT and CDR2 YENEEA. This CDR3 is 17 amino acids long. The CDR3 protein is CASSFGWGGGKTDTQYF. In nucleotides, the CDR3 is TGTGCCAGCAGCTTTGGATGGGGAGGCGGGAAAACAGATACGCAGTATTTT.

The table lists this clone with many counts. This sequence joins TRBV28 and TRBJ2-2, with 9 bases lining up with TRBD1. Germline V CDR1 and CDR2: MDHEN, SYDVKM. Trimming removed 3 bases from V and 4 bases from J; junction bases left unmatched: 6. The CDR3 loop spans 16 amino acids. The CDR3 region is CASSFILGQGTGELFF. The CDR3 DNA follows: TGTGCCAGCAGTTTTATTTTGGGACAGGGCACCGGGGAGCTGTTTTTT.

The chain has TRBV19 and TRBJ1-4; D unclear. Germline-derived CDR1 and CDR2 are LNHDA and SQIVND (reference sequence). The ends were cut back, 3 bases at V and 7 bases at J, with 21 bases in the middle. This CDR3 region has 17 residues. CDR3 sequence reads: CASSMMAPGRGIEKLFF. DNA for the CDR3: TGTGCCAGTAGTATGATGGCCCCGGGCCGAGGGATTGAAAAACTGTTTTTT.

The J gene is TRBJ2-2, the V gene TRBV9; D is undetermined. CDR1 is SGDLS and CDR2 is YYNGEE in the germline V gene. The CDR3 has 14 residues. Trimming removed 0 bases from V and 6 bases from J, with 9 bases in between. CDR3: CASSVARLPGELFF. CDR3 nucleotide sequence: TGTGCCAGCAGCGTAGCGAGGCTTCCCGGGGAGCTGTTTTTT.

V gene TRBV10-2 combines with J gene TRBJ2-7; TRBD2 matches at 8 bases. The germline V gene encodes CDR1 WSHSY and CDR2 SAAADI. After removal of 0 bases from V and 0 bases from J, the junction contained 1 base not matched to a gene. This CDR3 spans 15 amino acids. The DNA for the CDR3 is TGCGCCAGCAGTGAGTCGGCGGGGGGCTCCTACGAGCAGTACTTC. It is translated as CASSESAGGSYEQYF.

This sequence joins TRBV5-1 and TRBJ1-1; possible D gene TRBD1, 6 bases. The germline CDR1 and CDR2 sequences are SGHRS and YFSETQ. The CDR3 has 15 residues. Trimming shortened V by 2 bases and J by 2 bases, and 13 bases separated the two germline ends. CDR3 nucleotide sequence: TGCGCCAGCAGCTTCAGACAGGTTCGAAACACTGAAGCTTTCTTT. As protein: CASSFRQVRNTEAFF.

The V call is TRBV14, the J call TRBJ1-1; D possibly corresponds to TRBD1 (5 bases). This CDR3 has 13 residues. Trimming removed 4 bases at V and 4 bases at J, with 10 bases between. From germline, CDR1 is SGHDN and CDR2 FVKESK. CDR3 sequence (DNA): TGTGCCAGCAGCCCGGTCGGGGGCACTGAAGCTTTCTTT. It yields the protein CASSPVGGTEAFF.

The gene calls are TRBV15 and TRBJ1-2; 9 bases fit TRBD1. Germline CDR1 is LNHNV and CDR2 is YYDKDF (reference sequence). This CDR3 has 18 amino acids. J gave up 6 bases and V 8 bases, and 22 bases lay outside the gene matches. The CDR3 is CATYGEYPDRGKENGYTF. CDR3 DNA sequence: TGTGCCACCTACGGAGAATATCCCGACAGGGGGAAAGAAAATGGCTACACCTTC.

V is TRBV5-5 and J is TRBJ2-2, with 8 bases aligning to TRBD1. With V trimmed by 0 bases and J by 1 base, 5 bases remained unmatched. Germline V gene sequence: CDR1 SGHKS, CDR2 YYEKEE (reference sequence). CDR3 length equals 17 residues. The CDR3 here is CASSLAQGAGNTGELFF. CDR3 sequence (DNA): TGTGCCAGCAGCTTGGCTCAGGGGGCAGGGAACACCGGGGAGCTGTTTTTT.

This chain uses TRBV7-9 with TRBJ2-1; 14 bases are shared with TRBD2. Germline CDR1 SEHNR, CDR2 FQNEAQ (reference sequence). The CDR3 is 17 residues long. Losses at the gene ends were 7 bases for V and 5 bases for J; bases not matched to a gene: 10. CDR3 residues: CASNLRGLAGANNEQFF. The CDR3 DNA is TGTGCCAGCAACCTAAGGGGACTAGCGGGAGCGAACAATGAGCAGTTCTTC.

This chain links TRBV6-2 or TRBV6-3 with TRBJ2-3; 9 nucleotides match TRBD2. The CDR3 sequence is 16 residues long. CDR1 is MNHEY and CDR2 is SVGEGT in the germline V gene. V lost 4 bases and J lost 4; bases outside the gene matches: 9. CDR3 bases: TGTGCCAGCAGTTCCACCGGGACTAGCTTTCCAGATACGCAGTATTTT. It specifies CASSSTGTSFPDTQYF.

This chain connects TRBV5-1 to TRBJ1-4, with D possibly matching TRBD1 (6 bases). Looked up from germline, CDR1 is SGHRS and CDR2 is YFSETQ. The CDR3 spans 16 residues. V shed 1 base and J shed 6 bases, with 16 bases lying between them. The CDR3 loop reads CASSLSGTGRDEKLFF. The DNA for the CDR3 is TGCGCCAGCAGCTTGTCCGGCACAGGGAGGGATGAAAAACTGTTTTTT.

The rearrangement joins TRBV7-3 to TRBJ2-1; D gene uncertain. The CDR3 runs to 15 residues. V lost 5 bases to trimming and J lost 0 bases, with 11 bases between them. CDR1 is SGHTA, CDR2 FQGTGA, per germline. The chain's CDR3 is CASSLLASSYNEQFF. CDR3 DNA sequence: TGTGCCAGCAGCCTCTTAGCCAGCTCCTACAATGAGCAGTTCTTC.

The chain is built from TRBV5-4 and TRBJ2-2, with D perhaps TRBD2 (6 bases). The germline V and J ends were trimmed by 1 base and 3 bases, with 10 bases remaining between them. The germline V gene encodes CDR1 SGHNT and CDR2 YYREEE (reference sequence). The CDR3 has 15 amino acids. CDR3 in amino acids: CASSLWAGYTGELFF. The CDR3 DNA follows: TGTGCCAGCAGCTTGTGGGCGGGGTACACCGGGGAGCTGTTTTTT.

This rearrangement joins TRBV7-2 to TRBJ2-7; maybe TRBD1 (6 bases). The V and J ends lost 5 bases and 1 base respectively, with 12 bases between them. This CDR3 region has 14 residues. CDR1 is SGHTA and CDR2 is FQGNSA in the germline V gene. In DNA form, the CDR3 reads TGTGCCAGCAGCGGGACCGGGACATCCTACGAGCAGTACTTC. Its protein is CASSGTGTSYEQYF.

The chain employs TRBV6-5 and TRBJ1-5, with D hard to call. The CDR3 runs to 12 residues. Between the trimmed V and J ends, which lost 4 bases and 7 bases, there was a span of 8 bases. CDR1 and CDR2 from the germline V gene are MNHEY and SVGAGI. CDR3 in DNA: TGTGCCAGCAGTTCGGGGAGGCAGCCCCAGCATTTT. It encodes CASSSGRQPQHF.

In DNA, the CDR3 is TGTGCCAGCAGTTTAGTGAGAGGAAACACCATATATTTT. Its protein is CASSLVRGNTIYF. V is TRBV12-3 or TRBV12-4 and J is TRBJ1-3; unclear D gene. V was trimmed by 1 base and J by 4 bases, leaving 5 bases between them. This CDR3 is 13 amino acids long.

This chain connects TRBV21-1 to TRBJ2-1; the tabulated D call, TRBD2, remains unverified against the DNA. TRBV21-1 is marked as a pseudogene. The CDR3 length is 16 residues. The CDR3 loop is CASSPRTSGRADEQFF. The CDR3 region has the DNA TGTGCCAGCAGCCCCCGGACTAGCGGGAGGGCCGATGAGCAGTTCTTC.